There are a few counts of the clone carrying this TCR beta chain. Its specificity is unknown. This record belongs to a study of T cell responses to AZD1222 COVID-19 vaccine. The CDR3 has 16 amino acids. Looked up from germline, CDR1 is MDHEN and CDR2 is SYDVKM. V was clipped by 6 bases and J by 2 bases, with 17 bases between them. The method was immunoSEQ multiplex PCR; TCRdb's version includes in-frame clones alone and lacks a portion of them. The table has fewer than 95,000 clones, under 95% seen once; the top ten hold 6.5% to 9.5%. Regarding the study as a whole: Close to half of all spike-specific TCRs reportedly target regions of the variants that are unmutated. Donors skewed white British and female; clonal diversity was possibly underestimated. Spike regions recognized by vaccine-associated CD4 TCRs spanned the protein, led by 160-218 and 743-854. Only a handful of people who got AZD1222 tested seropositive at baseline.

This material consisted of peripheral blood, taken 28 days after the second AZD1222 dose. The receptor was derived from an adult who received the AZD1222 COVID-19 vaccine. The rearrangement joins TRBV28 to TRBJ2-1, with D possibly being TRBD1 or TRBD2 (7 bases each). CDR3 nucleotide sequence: TGTGCCAGCAGCCCCTCGGGGGGACAGACCTACAATGAGCAGTTCTTC. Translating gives CASSPSGGQTYNEQFF.